Following are 5 T cell receptor beta chains from one sample sequenced in a study of beta chain features in type 1 diabetes. General study findings and limits: The study found moderately but significantly shorter TCRB CDR3s in all four CD4+ subsets of Type 1 diabetes patients.

For these receptors, no antigen is known. The sequenced template was cDNA made from the entire isolated RNA. Clones were sequenced by immunoSEQ multiplex PCR, and TCRdb holds only the in-frame ones, with some missing. This sample has fewer than 400,000 clones, with 9.3% found just once. The sequenced sample was central memory CD4+ T cells from blood. These receptors were collected from a man aged 25 to 45 with type 1 diabetes.

The CDR3: CASSPPGQGQVEQYF. The CDR3, as DNA: TGTGCCAGCAGTCCCCCTGGACAGGGACAGGTCGAGCAGTACTTC. The chain links TRBV28 to TRBJ2-7; TRBD1 matches at 8 bases. The CDR3 spans 15 residues. Trimming cost V 5 bases and J 6 bases; bases outside gene matches: 12. Per the germline V gene, CDR1 is MDHEN and CDR2 is SYDVKM. The full variable domain, with the rest looked up from reference TRBV28 and TRBJ2-7, is DVKVTQSSRYLVKRTGEKVFLECVQDMDHENMFWYRQDPGLGLRLIYFSYDVKMKEKGDIPEGYSVSREKKERFSLILESASTNQTSMYLCASSPPGQGQVEQYFGPGTRLTVT.

This clone was counted many times. This chain joins TRBV6-6 and TRBJ2-7; D remains ambiguous. CDR3 size: 12 residues. Trimming pared 6 bases from V and 6 bases from J, leaving 12 bases between. Germline V gene sequence: CDR1 MNHNY, CDR2 SVGAGI (reference sequence). The DNA of the CDR3 is TGTGCCAGCAGCCGAGGCGCAGCCGAGCAGTACTTC. This gives the protein CASSRGAAEQYF.

The chain is built from TRBV11-2 and TRBJ2-3; either TRBD1 or TRBD2 may fit D (6 bases each). This CDR3 contains 15 residues. V lost 5 bases and J lost 2, with 14 bases in between. Germline-derived CDR1 and CDR2 are SGHAT and FQNNGV. The DNA for the CDR3 is TGTGCCAGCAGCCTCTTTCCGGGGGCCACAGATACGCAGTATTTT. It yields the protein CASSLFPGATDTQYF.

The gene calls are TRBV20-1 and TRBJ2-7; D gene ambiguous. Matching the DNA end better, TRBJ2-5 makes the J call doubtful. Germline V CDR1 and CDR2: DFQATT, SNEGSKA (reference sequence). The CDR3 has 10 residues. In DNA form, the CDR3 reads TGCAGTGCTGTGTATGAGACCCAGTACTTC. This sequence encodes CSAVYETQYF.

This sequence joins TRBV10-3 and TRBJ1-1; D is undetermined. Trimming stripped 4 bases from V and 5 bases from J, with 14 bases between. CDR3 size: 14 residues. Germline V CDR1 and CDR2: ENHRY, SYGVKD. CDR3 protein: CAISVSGVKTEAFF. CDR3 in DNA: TGTGCCATCAGTGTATCCGGGGTAAAAACTGAAGCTTTCTTT.